This T cell receptor beta chain was identified in a study of T cell changes during pregnancy in multiple sclerosis. V lost 8 bases and J lost 4; bases outside the gene matches: 1. Germline-derived CDR1 and CDR2 are LNHNV and YYDKDF (reference sequence). The CDR3 spans 13 residues. This clone was counted once. Some clones are missing from TCRdb's copy, which holds only in-frame ones; the method was immunoSEQ multiplex PCR. The sample includes about 100,000 clones, about 92% of them seen just once. The material sequenced was peripheral blood, taken after pregnancy. The clonotype originates from a female donor with multiple sclerosis, enrolled in a pregnancy study. V gene TRBV15 combines with J gene TRBJ2-2; TRBD1 matches at 10 bases. The CDR3 DNA follows: TGTGCCACCCGGGACAGGGGCACCGGGGAGCTGTTTTTT. Protein product: CATRDRGTGELFF.